The present entry profiles one T cell receptor (beta chain) with its context. Original data processing: From reference gene primer amplification, estimates of nucleated cell counts were derived. The repertoire was sequenced with immunoSEQ multiplex PCR; TCRdb's copy has only in-frame clones and lacks some. The D gene and trimming were derived from the DNA, and the V and J assignments and clone size from that table. The repertoire has over 250,000 clones, more than 70% of them found once; the top ten carry 2.3%. The sample is drawn from a study of blood T cell repertoires in COVID-19. Study as a whole: From the United States, Italy and Spain came samples of acute and convalescent COVID-19. Sample material is recorded as cDNA or gDNA derived from T cells, B-cell-depleted T cells, or PBMCs.

The V gene end was trimmed by 4 bases and the J gene end by 3 bases; junction bases not matched to a gene: 2. Germline V lookup: CDR1 MNHNY, CDR2 SVGAGI (reference sequence). This CDR3 has 15 amino acids. The receptor was derived from a woman in her forties or fifties with acute or convalescent COVID-19. The chain couples TRBV6-6 to TRBJ2-7; TRBD2 agrees at 14 bases. Material: peripheral blood. The DNA for the CDR3 is TGTGCCAGCAGTTTCGGACTAGCGGGGGGCTACGAGCAGTACTTC. Amino acid sequence: CASSFGLAGGYEQYF.